One T cell receptor beta chain is described in this entry. The CDR3 consists of 15 residues. CDR1 and CDR2 (germline): MNHEY, SMNVEV (reference sequence). The V end lost 6 bases, the J end lost 0 bases, and 13 bases lay between the germline ends. This sample is part of a study of fetal regulatory T cell absence and autoimmunity. Data came from immunoSEQ multiplex PCR; TCRdb stores just in-frame clones and leaves some out. The data contain more than 90,000 clones, roughly 78% of them singletons. This rearrangement joins TRBV27 to TRBJ2-3; tentatively, D is TRBD1 or TRBD2 (5 bases each). The sequence was obtained from a male donor with IPEX syndrome. The sequenced sample was pancreas tissue. The CDR3 loop is CASRYRGPSTDTQYF. The CDR3 nucleotides are TGTGCCAGCAGGTACCGGGGACCTAGCACAGATACGCAGTATTTT.